These 29 T cell receptor beta chains originate from one sample sequenced in a study of T cells in Graves' hyperthyroidism and ophthalmopathy. RNA transcripts were the template for amplifying TCR beta CDR3 regions. HTBI primers were the set used in a first-round RT-PCR of the TCR CDR3. TCRdb processed the multiplex PCR reads anew with MiXCR; each CDR3 protein has one entry. The data hold hundreds of thousands of distinct CDR3 sequences, with about 22% observed a single time. Sequences were obtained from blood. These receptors were obtained from a woman aged 70-85 years with Graves' ophthalmopathy.

At least ten counts were recorded for this clonotype. The chain combines TRBV12-3 or TRBV12-4 with TRBJ2-1, with 7 bases lining up with TRBD2. The CDR3 spans 14 residues. The V gene end was trimmed by 6 bases and the J gene end by 0 bases; junction bases not matched to a gene: 2. The CDR3, as DNA: TGTGCCAGCAGGGGCGGGAGCTCCTACAATGAGCAGTTCTTC. Translation: CASRGGSSYNEQFF.

The rearrangement uses TRBV19 and TRBJ1-1; weak D call: TRBD1 (6 bases). V was clipped by 6 bases and J by 1 base, with 12 bases between them. This CDR3 contains 14 residues. Germline V lookup: CDR1 LNHDA, CDR2 SQIVND (reference sequence). The CDR3, as DNA: TGTGCCAGTAGAGGGGCAGGGGCGAACACTGAAGCTTTCTTT. This encodes CASRGAGANTEAFF.

The chain is built from TRBV11-1 and TRBJ2-2; 10 nucleotides align to TRBD1. Germline V gives CDR1 SGHAT, CDR2 FQDESV (reference sequence). V dropped 1 base and J dropped 9; count of bases not matched to a gene: 11. The CDR3 is made up of 17 amino acids. The CDR3 here is CASSLVPDRGYGWELFF. The CDR3 bases are TGTGCCAGCAGCTTAGTCCCGGACAGGGGGTATGGCTGGGAGCTGTTTTTT.

This clonotype was recorded a few times. The rearrangement uses TRBV7-3 and TRBJ2-1; D is unclear. The V end lost 1 base, the J end lost 0 bases, and 10 bases lay between the germline ends. Germline V gene sequence: CDR1 SGHTA, CDR2 FQGTGA. There are 16 residues in the CDR3. CDR3 protein: CASSLNGGTSYNEQFF. In DNA, the CDR3 is TGTGCCAGCAGCTTAAACGGCGGCACCTCCTACAATGAGCAGTTCTTC.

This clonotype has a count of ten or more. The rearrangement joins TRBV20-1 to TRBJ1-1; tentatively, D is TRBD1 (6 bases). V was trimmed by 1 base and J by 5 bases, leaving 17 bases between them. The V gene's germline CDR1 is DFQATT and CDR2 SNEGSKA (reference sequence). The CDR3 is made up of 15 amino acids. The CDR3 coding sequence is TGCAGTGCTAGAGGGTTCGGCAGGGGAGGAACTGAAGCTTTCTTT. Translating gives CSARGFGRGGTEAFF.

This clonotype was counted at least ten times. This chain uses TRBV7-9 with TRBJ2-7; D remains ambiguous. This CDR3 has 15 residues. CDR1 SEHNR and CDR2 FQNEAQ come from the germline V gene (reference sequence). V dropped 5 bases and J dropped 1 base, with 15 bases sitting between them. CDR3 nucleotide sequence: TGTGCCAGCAGCCGTGATCCTAACCCTTCCTACGAGCAGTACTTC. Protein product: CASSRDPNPSYEQYF.

This clonotype was seen a few times. This chain joins TRBV7-2 and TRBJ2-6, with D perhaps being TRBD1 or TRBD2 (5 bases each). V lost 1 base and J lost 2, with 9 bases in between. The CDR3 runs 16 residues. From germline, CDR1 is SGHTA and CDR2 FQGNSA. The DNA for the CDR3 is TGTGCCAGCAGCTTAGAATGGGGGACTGGGGCCAACGTCCTGACTTTC. As protein: CASSLEWGTGANVLTF.

The J gene is TRBJ2-7, the V gene TRBV20-1; maybe TRBD1 (6 bases). V was trimmed by 5 bases and J by 6 bases, leaving 20 bases between them. Germline V gene lookup returns CDR1 DFQATT and CDR2 SNEGSKA (reference sequence). The CDR3 contains 14 residues. CDR3 sequence reads: CSAHKTGFIREQYF. Here the CDR3 DNA reads TGCAGTGCTCACAAAACAGGGTTTATTCGCGAGCAGTACTTC.

This clonotype has just a few counts. The chain joins TRBV5-1 to TRBJ2-1, with TRBD1 matching 8 bases. After removal of 3 bases from V and 5 bases from J, the junction contained 10 bases not matched to a gene. Germline loops: CDR1 SGHRS, CDR2 YFSETQ. This CDR3 comprises 16 residues. The chain's CDR3 is CASSYNPGQVNNEQFF. CDR3 nucleotides: TGCGCCAGCAGCTACAACCCGGGACAGGTCAACAATGAGCAGTTCTTC. Together with reference TRBV5-1 and TRBJ2-1, the CDR3 gives the full variable domain: KAGVTQTPRYLIKTRGQQVTLSCSPISGHRSVSWYQQTPGQGLQFLFEYFSETQRNKGNFPGRFSGRQFSNSRSEMNVSTLELGDSALYLCASSYNPGQVNNEQFFGPGTRLTVL.

As concerns this clonotype: The junction departs from germline at one end; a sequencing error may be responsible. The rearrangement links TRBV5-1 to TRBJ2-5; 8 bases are shared with TRBD2. The length of the CDR3 is 15 residues. Germline loops: CDR1 SGHRS, CDR2 YFSETQ. Here the CDR3 DNA reads TGCGCCAGCAGCCAAGGAGCGGGAGAGTCAGAGGCCCAGTACTTC. Its protein product is CASSQGAGESEAQYF.

This clonotype showed up just a few times. J is TRBJ2-7 and V is TRBV7-2; 11 bases align to TRBD2. This CDR3 is built from 16 residues. Germline V CDR1 and CDR2: SGHTA, FQGNSA. Trimming took 5 bases from V and 6 from J; bases not matched to a gene: 12. The CDR3 region is CASSQDRLAGIGEQYF. The DNA for the CDR3 is TGTGCCAGCAGCCAAGACCGACTAGCGGGAATTGGCGAGCAGTACTTC.

This clonotype came up a few times. The rearrangement links TRBV7-2 to TRBJ1-5; possibly TRBD1 for D (5 bases). Per germline, CDR1 SGHTA and CDR2 FQGNSA. The CDR3 length is 15 residues. Trimming took 4 bases from V and 4 from J, leaving 14 bases between them. The CDR3 DNA follows: TGTGCCAGCAGCTCCCTCGGGACTCAAAATCAGCCCCAGCATTTT. Residues: CASSSLGTQNQPQHF.

Many counts were recorded for this clonotype. The V gene is TRBV2, the J gene TRBJ2-1; D remains ambiguous. CDR1 and CDR2 (germline): SNHLY, FYNNEI. The CDR3 runs 14 residues. The V end lost 4 bases, the J end lost 0 bases, and 7 bases lay between the germline ends. Written as DNA, the CDR3 is TGTGCCAGCAGTGTCGAGGTCTCCTACAATGAGCAGTTCTTC. This encodes CASSVEVSYNEQFF.

This chain joins TRBV11-3 and TRBJ2-1; the D gene is possibly TRBD1 (5 bases). The CDR3 is made up of 15 amino acids. The germline V gene has CDR1 SGHNT and CDR2 YENEEA. V lost 5 bases, J lost 9 bases, and 20 bases lay in between. For the CDR3, the DNA is TGTGCCAGCAGCCAAAGGGCCGCAGGGCAGGGTGAGCAGTTCTTC. Protein product: CASSQRAAGQGEQFF.

The chain employs TRBV7-2 and TRBJ2-5; no clear D gene. The CDR3 consists of 16 residues. V was shortened by 5 bases and J by 2 bases, with 18 bases between the two germline ends. CDR1 is SGHTA, CDR2 FQGNSA, per germline. The CDR3 is CASSPYWGDTQETQYF. The CDR3 nucleotides read TGTGCCAGCAGCCCCTACTGGGGTGACACGCAAGAGACCCAGTACTTC.

A few counts support this clonotype. The V gene is TRBV20-1, the J gene TRBJ2-3; TRBD1 matches 11 bases. The V and J ends lost 5 bases and 1 base, in that order; junction bases with no gene match: 11. CDR3 length: 17 residues. Germline CDR1 is DFQATT and CDR2 is SNEGSKA (reference sequence). CDR3 region: CSAPGQGGIAGTDTQYF. Here the CDR3 DNA reads TGCAGTGCTCCGGGACAGGGGGGAATAGCGGGCACAGATACGCAGTATTTT.

This clonotype turned up a few times. CDR3 sequence (DNA): TGTGCCAGCAGCTCCCATGGGGGGAATTCGATTCCTAGGGAGCTGTTTTTT. It translates to CASSSHGGNSIPRELFF. The chain carries TRBV7-2 and TRBJ2-2; possibly TRBD2 for D (6 bases). With 4 bases removed from V and 9 bases from J, the gap between germline ends came to 24 bases. The germline CDR1 and CDR2 sequences are SGHTA and FQGNSA. This CDR3 spans 17 amino acids.

J is TRBJ2-5 and V is TRBV5-6, with D perhaps matching TRBD2 (5 bases). The germline V gene encodes CDR1 SGHDT and CDR2 YYEEEE. V lost 4 bases and J lost 4, with 14 bases in between. The CDR3 loop spans 14 amino acids. The CDR3 nucleotides read TGTGCCAGCAGCCCAAACGGTCGGGGAGAGACCCAGTACTTC. Translation gives CASSPNGRGETQYF.

V usage is TRBV4-1 and J usage is TRBJ1-2; the D is unclear. The length of the CDR3 is 13 residues. The V end lost 4 bases, the J end lost 6 bases, and 12 bases lay between the germline ends. The V gene's germline CDR1 is MGHRA and CDR2 YSYEKL. The CDR3 sequence: CASSRETFHGYTF. The CDR3 nucleotides read TGCGCCAGCAGCCGAGAGACGTTCCATGGCTACACCTTC.

V and J are TRBV3-1 and TRBJ2-2, with D possibly matching TRBD1 (5 bases). The CDR3 has 15 residues. The V end lost 3 bases, the J end lost 3 bases, and 11 bases lay between the germline ends. Germline lookup yields CDR1 LGHDT and CDR2 YNNKEL (reference sequence). The CDR3 DNA follows: TGTGCCAGCAGCCAGGGCCAAGGGGACACCGGGGAGCTGTTTTTT. This encodes CASSQGQGDTGELFF.

This clonotype was detected many times. The rearrangement uses TRBV20-1 and TRBJ2-3; 7 bases are shared with TRBD2. Per the germline V gene, CDR1 is DFQATT and CDR2 is SNEGSKA (reference sequence). The CDR3 length is 14 residues. J gave up 0 bases and V 6 bases, and 6 bases lay outside the gene matches. This CDR3 reads CSAGPGLSTDTQYF. The CDR3 bases are TGCAGTGCCGGCCCGGGACTAAGCACAGATACGCAGTATTTT.

In its sample, this clonotype was seen a few times. The CDR3 loop reads CASSSGFPGELFF. CDR3 nucleotide sequence: TGTGCCAGCAGCTCAGGGTTCCCCGGGGAGCTGTTTTTT. The V call is TRBV7-8, the J call TRBJ2-2; maybe TRBD1 (5 bases). The germline CDR1 and CDR2 sequences are SGHVS and FQNEAQ. This CDR3 has 13 residues. V shed 4 bases and J shed 6 bases, with 9 bases lying between them. Full variable domain (rest looked up from reference TRBV7-8 and TRBJ2-2): GAGVSQSPRYKVAKRGQDVALRCDPISGHVSLFWYQQALGQGPEFLTYFQNEAQLDKSGLPSDRFFAERPEGSVSTLKIQRTQQEDSAVYLCASSSGFPGELFFGEGSRLTVL.

J is TRBJ1-5 and V is TRBV20-1, with TRBD1 as a possible D gene (5 bases). Germline-derived CDR1 and CDR2 are DFQATT and SNEGSKA (reference sequence). The CDR3 runs 13 residues. The V end lost 3 bases, the J end lost 5 bases, and 11 bases lay between the germline ends. The CDR3 loop is CSASDGADQPQHF. CDR3 nucleotides: TGCAGTGCTAGTGATGGGGCGGATCAGCCCCAGCATTTT.

This clonotype was picked up a small number of times. The genes are TRBV28 and TRBJ1-1; 7 bases line up with TRBD1. Germline CDR1 MDHEN, CDR2 SYDVKM. The CDR3 consists of 14 residues. Germline trimming cut 6 bases from V and 4 bases from J; bases unmatched to any gene: 8. The DNA of the CDR3 is TGTGCCAGCAGCCGACAGGGAAGTGGCACTGAAGCTTTCTTT. It yields the protein CASSRQGSGTEAFF.

This clonotype was seen only a few times. The chain combines TRBV7-3 with TRBJ2-6, with D unclear. This CDR3 is built from 15 residues. With 5 bases removed from V and 0 bases from J, the gap between germline ends came to 8 bases. Per the germline V gene, CDR1 is SGHTA and CDR2 is FQGTGA. Written as DNA, the CDR3 is TGTGCCAGCAGCGCAGGTTTCTCTGGGGCCAACGTCCTGACTTTC. It yields the protein CASSAGFSGANVLTF. The whole variable domain, filled in from reference TRBV7-3 and TRBJ2-6, reads GAGVSQTPSNKVTEKGKYVELRCDPISGHTALYWYRQSLGQGPEFLIYFQGTGAADDSGLPNDRFFAVRPEGSVSTLKIQRTERGDSAVYLCASSAGFSGANVLTFGAGSRLTVL.

This clonotype appeared many times. This chain uses TRBV6-2 or TRBV6-3 with TRBJ2-7; either TRBD1 or TRBD2 may fit D (5 bases each). The germline gives CDR1 MNHEY, CDR2 SVGEGT. V lost 2 bases and J 3 bases, leaving 8 bases between the germline ends. The CDR3 totals 13 residues. The DNA of the CDR3 is TGTGCCAGCAGTTACACGGGGCGCTACGAGCAGTACTTC. Encoded protein: CASSYTGRYEQYF.

The rearrangement joins TRBV10-2 to TRBJ1-1; D may be TRBD1 (6 bases). This CDR3 is 17 amino acids long. Per germline, CDR1 WSHSY and CDR2 SAAADI. V gave up 3 bases and J gave up 7 bases, with 24 bases separating them. The CDR3 spells CASSETGRGGGKDEAFF. The DNA of the CDR3 is TGCGCCAGCAGTGAAACGGGCAGGGGCGGAGGAAAGGATGAAGCTTTCTTT.

This clonotype has just a few counts. This chain connects TRBV15 to TRBJ2-3; 10 bases are shared with TRBD1. The V segment lost 4 bases and the J segment 1 base; nucleotides outside the gene matches: 5. Germline V gene lookup returns CDR1 LNHNV and CDR2 YYDKDF (reference sequence). This CDR3 contains 16 residues. CDR3 loop: CATSKRDRGRTDTQYF. In nucleotides, the CDR3 is TGTGCCACCAGCAAGCGGGACAGGGGACGCACAGATACGCAGTATTTT.

This clonotype was seen a handful of times. The gene calls are TRBV19 and TRBJ2-1; D not resolved. Trimming pared 7 bases from V and 4 bases from J, leaving 11 bases between. The CDR3 loop spans 13 amino acids. Germline CDR1 and CDR2: LNHDA and SQIVND (reference sequence). CDR3 loop: CASTRSGYNEQFF. CDR3 DNA: TGTGCCAGTACGAGGAGTGGTTACAATGAGCAGTTCTTC.